This is a list of T cell receptor beta chains from one sample in a study of OX40 agonist ivuxolimab in advanced cancers. Produced via immunoSEQ multiplex PCR; TCRdb's table is partial and in-frame only. The data contain about 64,000 clones, roughly 85% of them singletons. The sequencing here drew on CD4+ or CD8+ T cells sorted from blood, taken in a trial of the OX40 agonist ivuxolimab. These receptor sequences come from an adult with an advanced solid tumor such as melanoma, head and neck, liver or kidney cancer. The CDR3 runs from the conserved cysteine through the conserved F or W. The order of the fields is D gene, V gene, clone size, J gene, CDR3 DNA, CDR3 protein. A D gene is named only where the DNA matches it firmly. Expanded clones are given a class, and other clones once, few, many or no size at all.

d_gene: TRBD1; v_gene: TRBV2; abundance: few; j_gene: TRBJ2-5; CDR3nt: TGTGCCAGCGGTGTGACAGGGGGCTTGGAGACCCAGTACTTC; CDR3aa: CASGVTGGLETQYF
d_gene: TRBD1; v_gene: TRBV10-3; abundance: NA; j_gene: TRBJ2-3; CDR3nt: TGTGCCATCAGTTCGGACAGGGCCCTAAATACGCAGTATTTT; CDR3aa: CAISSDRALNTQYF
d_gene: TRBD2; v_gene: TRBV7-9; abundance: NA; j_gene: TRBJ2-1; CDR3nt: TGTGCCAGCAGAAACCCGGGACTAGCGAGCCACAATGAGCAGTTCTTC; CDR3aa: CASRNPGLASHNEQFF
d_gene: NA; v_gene: TRBV18; abundance: NA; j_gene: TRBJ2-1; CDR3nt: TGTGCCAGCTCACCACCCACTGGGTACAATGAGCAGTTCTTC; CDR3aa: CASSPPTGYNEQFF
d_gene: TRBD2; v_gene: TRBV15; abundance: NA; j_gene: TRBJ2-1; CDR3nt: TGTGCCACCAGCCAGGGACTAGAATACCATGAGCAGTTCTTC; CDR3aa: CATSQGLEYHEQFF
d_gene: NA; v_gene: TRBV13; abundance: NA; j_gene: TRBJ2-5; CDR3nt: TGTGCCAGCAGCTTTAAAACAGGGATGGAGACCCAGTACTTC; CDR3aa: CASSFKTGMETQYF
d_gene: NA; v_gene: TRBV11-2; abundance: NA; j_gene: TRBJ1-2; CDR3nt: TGTGCCAGCAGCGGACTTCGGGGTAACTATGGCTACACCTTC; CDR3aa: CASSGLRGNYGYTF
d_gene: NA; v_gene: TRBV5-1; abundance: once; j_gene: TRBJ2-7; CDR3nt: TGCGCCAGCAGCTTGGAGATCTCCCAACCCGGTCGTTTGTACTTC; CDR3aa: CASSLEISQPGRLYF
d_gene: NA; v_gene: TRBV6-1; abundance: NA; j_gene: TRBJ2-7; CDR3nt: TGTGCCAGCAGTGATCCCGGGGAGTACAGCTACGAGCAGTACTTC; CDR3aa: CASSDPGEYSYEQYF
d_gene: NA; v_gene: TRBV19; abundance: NA; j_gene: TRBJ2-5; CDR3nt: TGTGCCAGTGGTAGGGAGACCCAGTACTTC; CDR3aa: CASGRETQYF
d_gene: NA; v_gene: TRBV20-1; abundance: NA; j_gene: TRBJ2-7; CDR3nt: TGCAGTGCAGGGACATCCTACGAGCAGTACTTC; CDR3aa: CSAGTSYEQYF
d_gene: NA; v_gene: TRBV5-6; abundance: NA; j_gene: TRBJ2-3; CDR3nt: TGTGCCAGCAGCTTGTACAGGGTCGGCACAGATACGCAGTATTTT; CDR3aa: CASSLYRVGTDTQYF
d_gene: NA; v_gene: TRBV10-3; abundance: once; j_gene: TRBJ2-2; CDR3nt: TGTGCCATCAGTCCCGTTACCGGGGAGCTGTTTTTT; CDR3aa: CAISPVTGELFF
d_gene: TRBD1; v_gene: TRBV19; abundance: NA; j_gene: TRBJ1-6; CDR3nt: TGTGCCAGTAGAACCGGGACAGGGAACTCACCCCTCCACTTT; CDR3aa: CASRTGTGNSPLHF
d_gene: TRBD2; v_gene: TRBV5-4; abundance: NA; j_gene: TRBJ2-1; CDR3nt: TGTGCCAGCAGTGGGGGCGCGGGGGGTCACCCCCTCTTC; CDR3aa: CASSGGAGGHPLF
d_gene: NA; v_gene: TRBV5-6; abundance: NA; j_gene: TRBJ1-1; CDR3nt: TGTGCCAGCAGCCGGGTTGGGCTTGAAGCTTTCTTT; CDR3aa: CASSRVGLEAFF
d_gene: TRBD1; v_gene: TRBV29-1; abundance: NA; j_gene: TRBJ1-2; CDR3nt: TGCAGCGTTCGCCCGGGACAGGGAGATGGCTACACCTTC; CDR3aa: CSVRPGQGDGYTF
d_gene: NA; v_gene: TRBV29-1; abundance: NA; j_gene: TRBJ1-2; CDR3nt: TGCAGCGTTGCGGACTTAAGGTTCCGTAACTATGGCTACACCTTC; CDR3aa: CSVADLRFRNYGYTF
d_gene: TRBD1; v_gene: TRBV19; abundance: NA; j_gene: TRBJ1-5; CDR3nt: TGTGCCAGTAGTCCCCAGGGGCAGGGGGCAAATCAGCCCCAGCATTTT; CDR3aa: CASSPQGQGANQPQHF
d_gene: TRBD1; v_gene: TRBV12-5; abundance: NA; j_gene: TRBJ2-5; CDR3nt: TGTGCTAGTGGCGTCGCAGGGGGTGATGAGACCCAGTACTTC; CDR3aa: CASGVAGGDETQYF
d_gene: NA; v_gene: TRBV5-8; abundance: NA; j_gene: TRBJ1-2; CDR3nt: TGTGCCAGCAGCTTGTTCAGGGCTTATGCCTACACCTTC; CDR3aa: CASSLFRAYAYTF
d_gene: NA; v_gene: TRBV10-3; abundance: NA; j_gene: TRBJ2-7; CDR3nt: TGTGCCATCAGTGACCCGAGACAGGCCTACGAGCAGTACTTC; CDR3aa: CAISDPRQAYEQYF